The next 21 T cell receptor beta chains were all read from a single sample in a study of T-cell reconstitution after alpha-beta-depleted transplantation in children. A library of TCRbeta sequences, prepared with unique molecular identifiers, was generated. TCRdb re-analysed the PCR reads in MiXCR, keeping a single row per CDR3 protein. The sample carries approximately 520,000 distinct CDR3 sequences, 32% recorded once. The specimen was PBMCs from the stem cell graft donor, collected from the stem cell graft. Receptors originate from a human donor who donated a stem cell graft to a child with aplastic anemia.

The CDR3 region is CASSQNRAHTEAFF. The CDR3 coding sequence is TGTGCCAGCAGCCAGAACAGGGCGCACACTGAAGCTTTCTTT. The rearrangement links TRBV5-5 to TRBJ1-1; D is possibly TRBD1 (6 bases). From germline, CDR1 is SGHKS and CDR2 YYEKEE (reference sequence). Trimming removed 4 bases at V and 3 bases at J, with 13 bases between. The length of the CDR3 is 14 residues.

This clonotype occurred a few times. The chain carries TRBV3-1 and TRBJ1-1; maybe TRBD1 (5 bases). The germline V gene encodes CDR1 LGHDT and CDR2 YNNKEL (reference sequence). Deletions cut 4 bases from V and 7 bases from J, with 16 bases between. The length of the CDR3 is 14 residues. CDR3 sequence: CASSLGARSSEAFF. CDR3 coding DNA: TGTGCCAGCAGCCTAGGGGCCCGGAGTAGTGAAGCTTTCTTT. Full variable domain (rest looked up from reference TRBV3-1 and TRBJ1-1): DTAVSQTPKYLVTQMGNDKSIKCEQNLGHDTMYWYKQDSKKFLKIMFSYNNKELIINETVPNRFSPKSPDKAHLNLHINSLELGDSAVYFCASSLGARSSEAFFGQGTRLTVV.

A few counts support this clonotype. The CDR3 coding sequence is TGTGCCAGCAGTGAACAGGCTAGCAATCAGCCCCAGCATTTT. Translated: CASSEQASNQPQHF. The gene calls are TRBV6-1 and TRBJ1-5; D unclear. This CDR3 spans 14 amino acids. With 2 bases removed from V and 0 bases from J, the gap between germline ends came to 5 bases. From germline, CDR1 is MNHNS and CDR2 SASEGT.

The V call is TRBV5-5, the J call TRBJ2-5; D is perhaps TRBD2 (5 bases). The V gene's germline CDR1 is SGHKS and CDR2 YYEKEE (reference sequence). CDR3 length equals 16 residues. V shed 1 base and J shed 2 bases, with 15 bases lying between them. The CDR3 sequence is CASSLQPARTQETQYF. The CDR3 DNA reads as TGTGCCAGCAGCTTGCAGCCGGCGAGGACTCAAGAGACCCAGTACTTC.

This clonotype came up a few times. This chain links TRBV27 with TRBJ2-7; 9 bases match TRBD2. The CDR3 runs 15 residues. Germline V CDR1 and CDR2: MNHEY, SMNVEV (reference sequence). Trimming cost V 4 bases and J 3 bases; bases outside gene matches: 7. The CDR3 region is CASSSTHSGSYEQYF. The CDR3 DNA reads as TGTGCCAGCAGTTCAACTCATAGCGGGAGCTACGAGCAGTACTTC.

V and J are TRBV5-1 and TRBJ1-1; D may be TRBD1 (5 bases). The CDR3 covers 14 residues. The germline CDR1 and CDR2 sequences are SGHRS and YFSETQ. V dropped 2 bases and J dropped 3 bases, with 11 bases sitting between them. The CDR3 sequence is CASSLGTEHTEAFF. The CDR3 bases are TGCGCCAGCAGCTTAGGGACGGAACACACTGAAGCTTTCTTT.

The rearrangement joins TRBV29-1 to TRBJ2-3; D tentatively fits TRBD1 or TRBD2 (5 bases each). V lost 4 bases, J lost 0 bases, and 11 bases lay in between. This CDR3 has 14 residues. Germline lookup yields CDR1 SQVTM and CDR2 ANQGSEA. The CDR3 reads CSVGDARSTDTQYF. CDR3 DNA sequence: TGCAGCGTTGGGGACGCTCGAAGCACAGATACGCAGTATTTT.

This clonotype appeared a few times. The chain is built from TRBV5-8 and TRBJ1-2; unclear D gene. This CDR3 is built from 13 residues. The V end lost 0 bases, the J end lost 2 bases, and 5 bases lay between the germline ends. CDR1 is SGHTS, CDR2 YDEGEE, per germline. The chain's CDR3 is CASSLEANYGYTF. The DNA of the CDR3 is TGTGCCAGCAGCTTGGAAGCCAACTATGGCTACACCTTC.

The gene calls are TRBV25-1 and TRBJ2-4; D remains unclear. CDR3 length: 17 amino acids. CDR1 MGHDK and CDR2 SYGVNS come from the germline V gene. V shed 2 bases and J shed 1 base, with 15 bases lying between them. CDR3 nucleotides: TGTGCCAGCAGTGAACTAAAAGGCGGTGGGGCCAAAAACATTCAGTACTTC. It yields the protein CASSELKGGGAKNIQYF.

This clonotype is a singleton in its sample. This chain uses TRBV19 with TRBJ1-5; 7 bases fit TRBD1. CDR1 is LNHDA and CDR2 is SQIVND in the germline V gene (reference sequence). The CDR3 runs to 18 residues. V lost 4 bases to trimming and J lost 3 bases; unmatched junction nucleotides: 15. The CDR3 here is CASSRPSLRDSLNQPQHF. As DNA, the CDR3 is TGTGCCAGTAGTAGACCTAGTCTTCGGGACAGCCTCAATCAGCCCCAGCATTTT.

Here the CDR3 reads CASSLSWVAPRNTEAFF. CDR3 DNA: TGTGCCAGCAGTTTATCATGGGTCGCCCCTCGGAACACTGAAGCTTTCTTT. The J gene is TRBJ1-1, the V gene TRBV28; D call uncertain. The CDR3 is made up of 17 amino acids. V lost 1 base and J lost 1, with 16 bases in between. Germline V gene sequence: CDR1 MDHEN, CDR2 SYDVKM.

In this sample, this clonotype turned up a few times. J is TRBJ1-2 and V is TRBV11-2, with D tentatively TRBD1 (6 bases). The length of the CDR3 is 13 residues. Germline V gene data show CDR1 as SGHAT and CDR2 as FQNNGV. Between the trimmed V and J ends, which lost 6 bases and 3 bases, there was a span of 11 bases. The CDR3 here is CASSPYRDYGYTF. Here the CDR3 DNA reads TGTGCCAGCAGTCCTTACAGGGACTATGGCTACACCTTC.

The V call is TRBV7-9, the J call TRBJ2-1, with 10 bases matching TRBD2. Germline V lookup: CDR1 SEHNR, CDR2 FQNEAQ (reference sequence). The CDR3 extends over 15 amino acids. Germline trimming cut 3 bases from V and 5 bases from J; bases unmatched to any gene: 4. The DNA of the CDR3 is TGTGCCAGCAGCTTTACTAGCGGGAACCACAATGAGCAGTTCTTC. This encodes CASSFTSGNHNEQFF. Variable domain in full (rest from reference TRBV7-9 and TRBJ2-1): DTGVSQNPRHKITKRGQNVTFRCDPISEHNRLYWYRQTLGQGPEFLTYFQNEAQLEKSRLLSDRFSAERPKGSFSTLEIQRTEQGDSAMYLCASSFTSGNHNEQFFGPGTRLTVL.

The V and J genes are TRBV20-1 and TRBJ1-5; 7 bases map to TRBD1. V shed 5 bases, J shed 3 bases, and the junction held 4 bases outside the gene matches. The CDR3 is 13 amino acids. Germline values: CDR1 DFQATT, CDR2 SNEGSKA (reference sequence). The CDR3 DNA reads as TGCAGTGCTGGACAGGATCTCAATCAGCCCCAGCATTTT. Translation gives CSAGQDLNQPQHF.

CDR3 sequence reads: CASSLGVSETQYF. CDR3 nucleotide sequence: TGTGCCAGCAGCTTAGGGGTCTCAGAGACCCAGTACTTC. The rearrangement uses TRBV7-9 and TRBJ2-5, with unresolved D. This CDR3 spans 13 amino acids. The V end lost 1 base, the J end lost 4 bases, and 7 bases lay between the germline ends. CDR1 and CDR2 (germline): SEHNR, FQNEAQ (reference sequence). Complete variable domain (other parts from reference TRBV7-9 and TRBJ2-5): DTGVSQNPRHKITKRGQNVTFRCDPISEHNRLYWYRQTLGQGPEFLTYFQNEAQLEKSRLLSDRFSAERPKGSFSTLEIQRTEQGDSAMYLCASSLGVSETQYFGPGTRLLVL.

In DNA, the CDR3 is TGTGCCAGCAGTTCCCCGGGGGGAGGGGAAGCTTTCTTT. It yields the protein CASSSPGGGEAFF. The gene calls are TRBV6-5 and TRBJ1-1; possible D gene TRBD1, 5 bases. With 4 bases removed from V and 8 bases from J, the gap between germline ends came to 14 bases. This CDR3 spans 13 amino acids. Germline lookup yields CDR1 MNHEY and CDR2 SVGAGI.

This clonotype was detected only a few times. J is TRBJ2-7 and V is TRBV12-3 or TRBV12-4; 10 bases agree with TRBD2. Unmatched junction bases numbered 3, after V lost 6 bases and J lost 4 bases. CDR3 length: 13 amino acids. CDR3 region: CASSTSGKYEQYF. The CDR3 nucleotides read TGTGCCAGCAGCACTAGCGGGAAATACGAGCAGTACTTC.

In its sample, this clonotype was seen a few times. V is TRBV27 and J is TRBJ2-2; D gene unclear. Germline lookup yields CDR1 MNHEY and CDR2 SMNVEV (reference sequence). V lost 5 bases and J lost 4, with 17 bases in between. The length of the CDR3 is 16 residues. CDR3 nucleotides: TGTGCCAGCAGTCTATTGGTGGGTCCCCCCACCGGGGAGCTGTTTTTT. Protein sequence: CASSLLVGPPTGELFF.

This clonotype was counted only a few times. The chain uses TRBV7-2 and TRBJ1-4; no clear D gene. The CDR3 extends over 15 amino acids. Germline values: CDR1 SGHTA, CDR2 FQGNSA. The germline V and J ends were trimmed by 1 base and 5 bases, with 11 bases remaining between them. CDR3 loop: CASSLVAGPNEKLFF. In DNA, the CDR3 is TGTGCCAGCAGCTTAGTGGCAGGACCGAATGAAAAACTGTTTTTT.

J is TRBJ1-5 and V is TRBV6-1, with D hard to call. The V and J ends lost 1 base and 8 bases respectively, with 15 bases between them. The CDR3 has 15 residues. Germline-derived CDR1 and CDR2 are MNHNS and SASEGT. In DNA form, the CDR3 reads TGTGCCAGCAGTGAAGATATGGCATCTGCGAAGCCCCAGCATTTT. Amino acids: CASSEDMASAKPQHF.

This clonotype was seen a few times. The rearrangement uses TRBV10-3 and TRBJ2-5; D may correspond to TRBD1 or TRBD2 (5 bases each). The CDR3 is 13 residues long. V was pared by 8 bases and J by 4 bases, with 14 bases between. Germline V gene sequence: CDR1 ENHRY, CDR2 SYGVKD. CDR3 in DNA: TGTGCCATCCAACAGGAGGCCCGAGAGACCCAGTACTTC. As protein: CAIQQEARETQYF.